The rows below give T cell receptor beta chains drawn from one sample of a study of T cells in Graves' hyperthyroidism and ophthalmopathy. MiXCR, run by TCRdb on the multiplex PCR reads, gives a single entry per CDR3 protein. The profile shows almost 600,000 distinct CDR3 sequences, around 14% of them singletons. Specimen: blood. Receptor source: a woman aged 30 to 39 with Graves' hyperthyroidism that later progressed to Graves' ophthalmopathy. CDR3s leave out the opening cysteine and the closing phenylalanine or tryptophan.

V: TRBV9
J: TRBJ2-3
CDR3: ASSVAGGPSTDTQY

V: TRBV27
J: TRBJ2-1
CDR3: ASLGLAGGGEQF

V: TRBV12-3/TRBV12-4
J: TRBJ1-1
CDR3: ASSLYENRVDTEAF

V: TRBV5-5
J: TRBJ2-7
CDR3: ASSLRTETYEQY

V: TRBV6-5
J: TRBJ1-1
CDR3: ASSYLDRNTEAF

V: TRBV11-3
J: TRBJ2-5
CDR3: ASSPNGQGQETQY

V: TRBV19
J: TRBJ1-4
CDR3: ASSSWVETNEKLF

V: TRBV29-1
J: TRBJ1-1
CDR3: SVGREVTEAF

V: TRBV27
J: TRBJ1-6
CDR3: ASTNGHSPLH

V: TRBV7-9
J: TRBJ2-7
CDR3: ASSSEGWGEQY

V: TRBV4-1
J: TRBJ2-2
CDR3: ASSQFTGHTGELF

V: TRBV28
J: TRBJ2-1
CDR3: ASSFALAGGIEQF

V: TRBV6-1
J: TRBJ2-4
CDR3: ASTEVPENIQY

V: TRBV4-3
J: TRBJ1-1
CDR3: ASSQDSYTEAF

V: TRBV15
J: TRBJ2-5
CDR3: ATRRGRLRDSEVVTQY

V: TRBV30
J: TRBJ2-2
CDR3: AWSVGRNTGELF

V: TRBV5-1
J: TRBJ2-5
CDR3: ASSLGRLAGNQETQY

V: TRBV11-2
J: TRBJ2-1
CDR3: ASSLEAGGSDEQF

V: TRBV20-1
J: TRBJ2-7
CDR3: SASPSASHEQY

V: TRBV20-1
J: TRBJ2-7
CDR3: SARRLASTYEQY

V: TRBV18
J: TRBJ2-3
CDR3: ASSPPQGKSTDTQY

V: TRBV2
J: TRBJ1-2
CDR3: ASSDGQGIGGYT